The present entry profiles one T cell receptor beta chain with its context. Antigen unknown. CDR1 is MNHEY, CDR2 SVGAGI, per germline. CDR3 size: 13 residues. The V and J ends lost 2 bases and 2 bases respectively, with 6 bases between them. With roughly 10 days of culture completed, CD4+ T cells were isolated. The healthy vaccine recipients, who had no prior SARS-CoV-2 infection, showed negative nucleocapsid antibodies. A half-medium replacement with IL-2 medium was carried out on days 3 and 7. Data came from immunoSEQ multiplex PCR; TCRdb stores just in-frame clones and leaves some out. The data contain about 72,000 clones, about 74% of them singletons. The entry originates in a study of vaccination effects on CD4 cells after COVID-19. The study's findings and limits: Both infection-induced and vaccine-induced clones contracted markedly at late post-vaccination timepoints.

The gene calls are TRBV6-5 and TRBJ2-5, with D uncertain. The sequencing here drew on CD4+ T cells from PBMCs cultured without peptide, taken before COVID-19 vaccination. The sequence was collected from a human donor who received a COVID-19 vaccine. The CDR3 protein is CASSYLGQETQYF. In DNA form, the CDR3 reads TGTGCCAGCAGTTACCTTGGACAAGAGACCCAGTACTTC.